The 22 T cell receptor beta chains given below trace back to one sample, sequenced in a study of blood T cell repertoires in COVID-19. Sequenced by immunoSEQ multiplex PCR; TCRdb stores in-frame clones only, minus some. This table has around 250,000 clones, approximately 85% appearing once. Sequencing was carried out using PBMCs or T cells enriched from blood (not recorded which). These receptor sequences come from a woman aged 45-65 years who had recovered from COVID-19.

The J gene is TRBJ2-7, the V gene TRBV2; weak D call: TRBD1 (6 bases). The CDR3 extends over 15 amino acids. Germline V gives CDR1 SNHLY, CDR2 FYNNEI. The ends were cut back, 6 bases at V and 7 bases at J, with 22 bases in the middle. CDR3 in DNA: TGTGCCAGCAGCCGGACAGATCCCGTGGTGGGGGAGCAGTACTTC. Translated: CASSRTDPVVGEQYF.

The V gene is TRBV7-8, the J gene TRBJ2-7, with TRBD2 matching 7 bases. Germline V gives CDR1 SGHVS, CDR2 FQNEAQ. This CDR3 is 15 amino acids long. V shed 6 bases, J shed 1 base, and the junction held 9 bases outside the gene matches. As DNA, the CDR3 is TGTGCCAGCAGGGAAAGAGAGGGAGGGTCCTACGAGCAGTACTTC. This translates into CASREREGGSYEQYF.

This rearrangement joins TRBV18 to TRBJ2-5; 12 bases fit TRBD2. The CDR3 runs to 15 residues. The V and J ends lost 3 bases and 4 bases, in that order; junction bases with no gene match: 3. Germline values: CDR1 KGHSH, CDR2 LQKENI. The CDR3 nucleotides are TGTGCCAGCTCACCGCGACTAGCGGGAGTAGAGACCCAGTACTTC. As protein: CASSPRLAGVETQYF.

In this sample, this clone turned up once. This rearrangement joins TRBV6-5 to TRBJ2-7; possibly TRBD1 for D (5 bases). The V gene lost 2 bases and the J gene lost 2 bases, with 10 bases spanning the gap. This CDR3 has 14 amino acids. Germline-derived CDR1 and CDR2 are MNHEY and SVGAGI. As DNA, the CDR3 is TGTGCCAGCAGTTACAGGACACCGGCCTACGAGCAGTACTTC. It is translated as CASSYRTPAYEQYF.

In this sample, this clone turned up a few times. The chain couples TRBV4-1 to TRBJ2-1; 12 nucleotides match TRBD2. The V gene's germline CDR1 is MGHRA and CDR2 YSYEKL. CDR3 size: 17 residues. J was trimmed by 7 bases and V by 3 bases; bases with no gene match: 10. CDR3 sequence (DNA): TGCGCCAGCAGCCAGTCAAGACTAGCGGGAGCGGTAAATGAGCAGTTCTTC. Translating it yields CASSQSRLAGAVNEQFF.

The gene calls are TRBV18 and TRBJ2-1; TRBD2 matches 15 bases. V shed 1 base and J 0 bases; nucleotides not matched to a gene: 7. CDR1 is KGHSH, CDR2 LQKENI, per germline. The CDR3 spans 20 residues. The CDR3 nucleotides read TGTGCCAGCTCACCACTTTGGGGGACTAGCGGGAGGACCTCCTACAATGAGCAGTTCTTC. Encoded protein: CASSPLWGTSGRTSYNEQFF.

The chain is built from TRBV10-3 and TRBJ2-3; tentatively, D is TRBD2 (5 bases). The V gene lost 5 bases and the J gene lost 4 bases, with 10 bases spanning the gap. The CDR3 runs to 13 residues. CDR1 ENHRY and CDR2 SYGVKD come from the germline V gene. The CDR3 DNA reads as TGTGCCATCAGTCCTGTGGGAGCAGATACGCAGTATTTT. It codes for CAISPVGADTQYF.

V usage is TRBV11-3 and J usage is TRBJ2-7, with 10 positions matching TRBD1. Germline lookup yields CDR1 SGHNT and CDR2 YENEEA. The CDR3 totals 12 residues. Trimming at V came to 8 bases and at J to 5 bases, leaving 3 bases not matched to a gene. CDR3 sequence (DNA): TGTGCCAGCGGGGACAGGGGAGACGAGCAGTACTTC. It is translated as CASGDRGDEQYF.

V and J are TRBV5-4 and TRBJ1-1; 9 bases map to TRBD1. V was pared by 4 bases and J by 1 base, with 8 bases of the junction left unmatched. Germline-derived CDR1 and CDR2 are SGHNT and YYREEE (reference sequence). The CDR3 runs to 16 residues. The CDR3 DNA sequence: TGTGCCAGCAGCATCCGGGACAGGGCACCGAACACTGAAGCTTTCTTT. Translation: CASSIRDRAPNTEAFF.

This chain links TRBV30 with TRBJ2-7; 7 bases are a match to TRBD2. The V gene end was trimmed by 3 bases and the J gene end by 5 bases; junction bases not matched to a gene: 4. The V gene's germline CDR1 is GTSNPN and CDR2 SVGIG (reference sequence). The CDR3 runs 12 residues. The CDR3: CAWRAGLNEQYF. The CDR3 DNA reads as TGTGCCTGGAGAGCGGGGTTGAACGAGCAGTACTTC. Full variable domain (outside the CDR3, taken from reference TRBV30 and TRBJ2-7): SQTIHQWPATLVQPVGSPLSLECTVEGTSNPNLYWYRQAAGRGLQLLFYSVGIGQISSEVPQNLSASRPQDRQFILSSKKLLLSDSGFYLCAWRAGLNEQYFGPGTRLTVT.

V is TRBV15 and J is TRBJ2-5, with a weak D call TRBD1 (6 bases). Germline CDR1 and CDR2: LNHNV and YYDKDF (reference sequence). Trimming pared 6 bases from V and 9 bases from J, leaving 17 bases between. The CDR3 spans 13 residues. CDR3 in DNA: TGTGCCACCAGACAGGGACACTATGGGGCCCAGTACTTC. It codes for CATRQGHYGAQYF.

The J gene is TRBJ2-1, the V gene TRBV27, with TRBD2 identical over 10 bases. Losses at the gene ends were 8 bases for V and 6 bases for J; bases not matched to a gene: 7. Germline values: CDR1 MNHEY, CDR2 SMNVEV (reference sequence). This CDR3 has 14 residues. This chain's CDR3 is CASGLAGAPNEQFF. The CDR3 DNA sequence: TGTGCCAGCGGCCTAGCGGGAGCCCCCAATGAGCAGTTCTTC.

V usage is TRBV5-1 and J usage is TRBJ2-1, with 15 nucleotides matching TRBD2. J gave up 7 bases and V 0 bases, and 5 bases lay outside the gene matches. Germline V gives CDR1 SGHRS, CDR2 YFSETQ. The CDR3 runs 17 residues. The CDR3 loop is CASSLVSGTSGRNEQFF. The CDR3 bases are TGCGCCAGCAGCTTGGTATCCGGGACTAGCGGGAGGAATGAGCAGTTCTTC.

The chain uses TRBV7-3 and TRBJ2-1; 7 bases match TRBD1. Germline CDR1 is SGHTA and CDR2 is FQGTGA. Trimming cost V 3 bases and J 7 bases; bases outside gene matches: 3. The CDR3 runs 13 residues. CDR3: CASSLTGSNEQFF. DNA of the CDR3: TGTGCCAGCAGCTTGACAGGGTCAAATGAGCAGTTCTTC.

The chain has TRBV5-1 and TRBJ2-5; the match to TRBD1 covers 9 bases. V dropped 3 bases and J dropped 1; count of bases not matched to a gene: 1. Germline CDR1 SGHRS, CDR2 YFSETQ. This CDR3 is built from 14 residues. This chain's CDR3 is CASSSQGAQETQYF. CDR3 nucleotides: TGCGCCAGCAGCTCACAGGGGGCCCAAGAGACCCAGTACTTC.

This rearrangement joins TRBV3-1 (or the pseudogene TRBV3-2) to TRBJ2-3; TRBD2 matches 8 bases. Germline-derived CDR1 and CDR2 are LGHDT and YNNKEL (reference sequence). The CDR3 length is 19 residues. With V trimmed by 0 bases and J by 5 bases, 16 bases remained unmatched. Here the CDR3 reads CASSQDNPSERENIDTQYF. CDR3 DNA: TGTGCCAGCAGCCAAGATAATCCTAGCGAGCGGGAGAATATAGATACGCAGTATTTT.

This rearrangement joins TRBV16 to TRBJ2-1; 7 bases are shared with TRBD2. CDR3 length: 15 residues. Per germline, CDR1 KGHSY and CDR2 FQNENV. J gave up 8 bases and V 2 bases, and 9 bases lay outside the gene matches. CDR3 region: CASSQLAVGGDEQFF. As DNA, the CDR3 is TGTGCCAGCAGCCAACTAGCGGTCGGTGGTGATGAGCAGTTCTTC.

V is TRBV7-9 and J is TRBJ2-5; TRBD2 matches at 8 bases. Looked up from germline, CDR1 is SEHNR and CDR2 is FQNEAQ (reference sequence). J gave up 2 bases and V 3 bases, and 5 bases lay outside the gene matches. There are 15 residues in the CDR3. The CDR3 bases are TGTGCCAGCAGCTTGCCTAGCGGGTCACAAGAGACCCAGTACTTC. Translation gives CASSLPSGSQETQYF. Supplemented by reference TRBV7-9 and TRBJ2-5, the full variable domain reads DTGVSQNPRHKITKRGQNVTFRCDPISEHNRLYWYRQTLGQGPEFLTYFQNEAQLEKSRLLSDRFSAERPKGSFSTLEIQRTEQGDSAMYLCASSLPSGSQETQYFGPGTRLLVL.

V usage is TRBV19 and J usage is TRBJ2-7; D is undetermined. Germline CDR1 reads LNHDA; CDR2 reads SQIVND (reference sequence). The CDR3 spans 13 residues. V gave up 2 bases and J gave up 7 bases, with 12 bases separating them. DNA of the CDR3: TGTGCCAGTAGTATATCCGGCCCTAGAGAGCAGTACTTC. It codes for CASSISGPREQYF.

The chain has TRBV5-8 and TRBJ2-7; 7 bases align to TRBD2. CDR1 is SGHTS, CDR2 YDEGEE, per germline. The CDR3 runs to 13 residues. Trimming removed 5 bases from V and 6 bases from J; junction bases left unmatched: 8. CDR3 DNA: TGTGCCAGCAGTTCACAAGCGGGGTTCGAGCAGTACTTC. The encoded protein is CASSSQAGFEQYF.

The chain combines TRBV27 with TRBJ1-2; D remains ambiguous. Germline CDR1 reads MNHEY; CDR2 reads SMNVEV (reference sequence). Trimming pared 6 bases from V and 4 bases from J, leaving 18 bases between. CDR3 size: 15 residues. CDR3 DNA: TGTGCCAGCAGCCAGATCTCCACCAGGTCCTATGGCTACACCTTC. This gives the protein CASSQISTRSYGYTF.

This clone has more than one count but fewer than ten. The V call is TRBV9, the J call TRBJ2-7, with a tentative D call TRBD2 (5 bases). The germline V gene has CDR1 SGDLS and CDR2 YYNGEE. CDR3 length: 13 residues. Trimming took off 3 bases at V and 5 bases at J, with 12 bases between the two ends. CDR3 loop: CASSAPPADEQYF. The CDR3 region has the DNA TGTGCCAGCAGCGCCCCCCCAGCGGACGAGCAGTACTTC. Full variable domain (remainder filled in from reference TRBV9 and TRBJ2-7): DSGVTQTPKHLITATGQRVTLRCSPRSGDLSVYWYQQSLDQGLQFLIQYYNGEERAKGNILERFSAQQFPDLHSELNLSSLELGDSALYFCASSAPPADEQYFGPGTRLTVT.